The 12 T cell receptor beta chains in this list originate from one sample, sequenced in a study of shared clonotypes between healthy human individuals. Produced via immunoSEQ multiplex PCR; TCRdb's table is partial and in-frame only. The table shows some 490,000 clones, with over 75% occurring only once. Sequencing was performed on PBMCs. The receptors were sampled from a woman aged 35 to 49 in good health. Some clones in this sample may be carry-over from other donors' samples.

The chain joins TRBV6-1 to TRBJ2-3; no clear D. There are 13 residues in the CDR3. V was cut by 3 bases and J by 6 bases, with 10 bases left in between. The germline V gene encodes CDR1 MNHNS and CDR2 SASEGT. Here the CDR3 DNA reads TGTGCCAGCAGTGACGGATTTAGGGATACGCAGTATTTT. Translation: CASSDGFRDTQYF.

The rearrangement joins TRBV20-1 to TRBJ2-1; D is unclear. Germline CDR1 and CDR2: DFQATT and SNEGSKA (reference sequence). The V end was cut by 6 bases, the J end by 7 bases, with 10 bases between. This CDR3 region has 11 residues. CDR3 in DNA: TGCAGTGCGACACACGGTAATGAGCAGTTCTTC. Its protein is CSATHGNEQFF.

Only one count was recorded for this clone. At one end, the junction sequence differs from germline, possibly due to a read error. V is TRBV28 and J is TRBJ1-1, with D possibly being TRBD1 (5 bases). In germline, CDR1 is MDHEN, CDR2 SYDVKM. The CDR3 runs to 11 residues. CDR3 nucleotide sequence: TGTGCCACCAGTGACAGTATGAGGGCTTTCTTT. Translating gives CATSDSMRAFF.

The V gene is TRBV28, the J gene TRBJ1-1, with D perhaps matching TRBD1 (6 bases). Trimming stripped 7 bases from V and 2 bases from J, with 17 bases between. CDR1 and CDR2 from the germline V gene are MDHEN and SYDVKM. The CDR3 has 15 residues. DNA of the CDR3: TGTGCCAGCACCTCCCGGGGACACCTTAACACTGAAGCTTTCTTT. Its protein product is CASTSRGHLNTEAFF.

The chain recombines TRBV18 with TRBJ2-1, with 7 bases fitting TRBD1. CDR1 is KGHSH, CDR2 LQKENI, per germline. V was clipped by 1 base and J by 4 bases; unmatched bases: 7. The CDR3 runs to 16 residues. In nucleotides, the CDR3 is TGTGCCAGCTCACCACTTCGGGACAGCAAATACAATGAGCAGTTCTTC. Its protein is CASSPLRDSKYNEQFF.

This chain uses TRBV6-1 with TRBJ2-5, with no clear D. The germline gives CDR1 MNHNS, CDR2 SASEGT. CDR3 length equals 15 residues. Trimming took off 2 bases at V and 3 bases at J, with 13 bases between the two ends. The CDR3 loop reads CASSEFWGPEETQYF. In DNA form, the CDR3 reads TGTGCCAGCAGTGAATTTTGGGGTCCGGAAGAGACCCAGTACTTC.

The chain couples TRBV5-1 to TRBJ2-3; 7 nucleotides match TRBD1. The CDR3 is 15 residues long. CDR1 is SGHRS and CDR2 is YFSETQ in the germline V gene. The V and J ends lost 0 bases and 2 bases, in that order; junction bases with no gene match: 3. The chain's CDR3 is CASSLGTGATDTQYF. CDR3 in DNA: TGCGCCAGCAGCTTGGGCACAGGGGCCACAGATACGCAGTATTTT.

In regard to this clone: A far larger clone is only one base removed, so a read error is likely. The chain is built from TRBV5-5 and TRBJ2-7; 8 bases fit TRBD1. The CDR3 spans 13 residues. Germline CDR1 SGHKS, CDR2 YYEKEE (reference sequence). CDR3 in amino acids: CAGSLTGDYEQYF. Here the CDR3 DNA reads TGTGCCGGCAGCCTGACAGGGGACTACGAGCAGTACTTC.

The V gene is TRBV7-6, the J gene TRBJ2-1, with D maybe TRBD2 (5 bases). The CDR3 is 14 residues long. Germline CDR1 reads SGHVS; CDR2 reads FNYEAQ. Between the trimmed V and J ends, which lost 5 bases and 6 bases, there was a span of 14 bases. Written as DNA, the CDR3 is TGTGCCAGCAGCAGACCTACTAGATCCAATGAGCAGTTCTTC. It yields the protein CASSRPTRSNEQFF.

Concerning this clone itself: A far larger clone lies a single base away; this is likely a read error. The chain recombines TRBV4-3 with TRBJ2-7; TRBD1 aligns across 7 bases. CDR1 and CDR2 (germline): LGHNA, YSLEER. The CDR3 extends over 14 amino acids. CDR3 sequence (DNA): TGCGCCAGCAGCCAAGTAAGGGGGCTGGGGGAGCAGTGCTTC. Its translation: CASSQVRGLGEQCF.

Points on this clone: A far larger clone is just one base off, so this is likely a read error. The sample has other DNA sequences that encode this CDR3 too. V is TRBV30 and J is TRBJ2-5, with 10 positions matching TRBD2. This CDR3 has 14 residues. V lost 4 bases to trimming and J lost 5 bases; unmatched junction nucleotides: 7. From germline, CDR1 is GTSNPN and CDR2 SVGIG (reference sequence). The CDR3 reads CAWTSGSFQETQYF. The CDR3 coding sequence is TGTGCCTGGACTAGCGGGAGTTTTCAGGAGACCCAGTACTTC.

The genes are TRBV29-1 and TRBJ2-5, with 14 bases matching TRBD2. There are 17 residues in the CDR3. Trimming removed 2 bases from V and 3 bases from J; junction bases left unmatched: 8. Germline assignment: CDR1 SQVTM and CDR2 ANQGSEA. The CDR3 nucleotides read TGCAGCGTTGAACTCGCGACTAGCGGGAGGGTAGAAGAGACCCAGTACTTC. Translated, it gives CSVELATSGRVEETQYF.